This T cell receptor beta chain was sequenced for a study of shared clonotypes between healthy human individuals (TCRdb year 2020). With respect to the entire study: Three men and a couple of women, aged 18 to 49 years, made up the cohort. For each donor, CD4 naive and CD4 memory were each run on three plates, CD8 naive on two plates, and CD8 memory on one plate. To estimate repertoire size and how much clonotype sharing occurs between individuals, the study deeply sequenced the blood TCR repertoires of five healthy adults. To increase sequencing depth and limit assay-specific biases, TCR repertoire library preparation and sequencing were carried out by different laboratories using diverse techniques. Between about 0.9 and 10 billion PBMCs per donor were obtained by leukapheresis. Results the study describes overall, beyond this receptor: Incomplete sequencing was indicated by rarefaction of sorted-subset datasets, despite the large sequencing depth. Sharing across several donors was observed for roughly 5% of naive CD4, about 4% of naive CD8, around 2.5% of memory CD4, and roughly 0.4% of memory CD8 clonotypes. Estimated clonotype richness was generally larger for naive than for memory subsets. Because the study included only a small number of donors, the genetic and exposure-history diversity represented was limited. Based on pairwise subsampling, the degree of clonotype sharing among donors was expected to be affected by sequencing depth. Compared with non-shared clonotypes, the clonotypes found in all four sorted-subset donors had higher generation probabilities. Sampling was restricted to blood, and TCR repertoires in tissues likely differ from the TCR repertoires found in blood.

TCR CDR3 regions were amplified from genomic DNA by multiplex PCR using the deep immunoSEQ assay. Extracted genomic DNA from each cell subset was spread evenly across all wells of several immunoSEQ 96-well plates, with each plate serving as a replicate. Each replicate PCR for sorted subsets received roughly 0.2 ug genomic DNA, equal to around 32,000 T cell genomes. Purified libraries were quantified with a Qubit 3.0 fluorometer, sized on a Bioanalyzer 2100, and re-quantified with the KAPA Library Quantification kit. Every immunoSEQ 96-well plate was sequenced on a separate single-read 150-cycle Illumina NextSeq 550 flow cell. For the original study's pipeline: Because the immunoSEQ output held only junctional sequences and lacked quality scores, the filtering could not match the filtering applied to full-length reads. To assign V/J genes and CDR3, sequences were annotated using PyIR, a Python wrapper for IgBLAST v1.9, with IMGT germline references. Reads with weak V/J assignments (E-value above 1e-6), missing CDR3, stop codons, out-of-frame junctions, or ambiguous translated residues were removed. V3J clonotypes were defined as sequences sharing the same inferred V gene, J gene, and CDR3 amino acid sequence. To compute the percentage overlap between repertoires, the number of shared unique clonotypes was divided by the size of the smaller repertoire. RTK rarefaction, the Chao1 estimator, and Recon v2.1 estimates of unobserved clonotypes were used to assess repertoire richness. For all TCRbeta clonotypes obtained by the gDNA method from a handful of donors, generation probabilities were computed with OLGA. The table comes from immuneACCESS by way of TCRdb, which keeps in-frame sequences with V and J called. Part of the clones is missing from these tables; in studies checked, under half for an unresolved V gene and the rest for unknown reasons. That table gives V, J and clone size, and the DNA gave D and trimming. The sample data list around 560,000 clones, and 85% to 95% of these were observed just once. The top ten clones comprise approximately 0.11% of the sample.

About this clone itself: The specificity of this receptor is unknown. No base qualities exist here, and no much larger clone lies one base off it.

CD8 naive samples consisted of CD45RO-negative cells that were positively selected for CCR7, yielding a CD45RA+CCR7+ population without TemRA cells. The donors were healthy, HIV-negative adults with no recently reported acute infections or vaccinations. Every donor was a Caucasian adult living in Nashville, Tennessee, USA. Blood was obtained by leukapheresis, after which PBMCs were separated by Ficoll-Histopaque density gradient centrifugation and cryopreserved in liquid nitrogen vapor phase. Analytical flow cytometry was used to check the purity and quantity of every magnetically sorted T cell population. From each sorted fraction, genomic DNA was isolated and quantified by UV absorbance on a Nanodrop 2000c. Spanning cysteine to phenylalanine, the CDR3 consists of 14 amino acids. The kept DNA is CDR3 alone, 42 bases in frame from the first base. Compared with germline, V lacks 0 bases and J lacks 6 bases; bases without a gene match: 1. The germline V gene (reference sequence) specifies PRHDT as CDR1 and FYEKMQ as CDR2.

The sequence is built from TRBV13 and TRBJ1-5, with 8 middle bases fitting TRBD1. This receptor was identified in a young woman in good health. The sequenced sample consisted of naive CD8+ T cells sorted from blood. Explained via the paper, the cell subset or site label denotes: CD45RA+CCR7+. At the DNA level, the sequence is TGTGCCAGCAGCTTAGGCCAGGGGGCTCAGCCCCAGCATTTT. This encodes CASSLGQGAQPQHF.